One T cell receptor (beta chain) is described in this entry. Generated by immunoSEQ multiplex PCR, the TCRdb table keeps only in-frame clones and is missing some. The profile shows about 1.1 million clones, approximately 80% of them singletons. This entry is derived from a study of shared clonotypes between healthy human individuals. Sequenced: memory CD4+ T cells from PBMCs. Subset of the sample: CD45RA-negative fraction. This TCR derives from a man younger than 35 in good health. Some clones in this sample may be carry-over from other donors' samples.

The CDR3 DNA reads TGTGCCAGCAGCCCGCCTTCGGCCACCGGGGAGCTGTTTTTT. Protein: CASSPPSATGELFF. The chain uses TRBV7-8 and TRBJ2-2; D unresolved. V was cut by 5 bases and J by 4 bases, with 11 bases left in between. CDR1 and CDR2 from the germline V gene are SGHVS and FQNEAQ. CDR3 size: 14 residues.